This is a list of T cell receptor beta chains from one sample in a study of cytomegalovirus exposure and HLA in healthy donors. Generated by immunoSEQ multiplex PCR, the TCRdb table keeps only in-frame clones and is missing some. Counted here are 200,000 to 250,000 clones, around 89% occurring once; the ten biggest clones make up over 0.95%. The sequenced material came from PBMCs. The receptors stem from a woman under 30 in good health and CMV-seronegative. Each CDR3 is given with its conserved first and last residue. Each record gives: clone size, V gene, D gene, J gene, CDR3 DNA, CDR3 protein. D genes are given only for firm matches. A clone size is listed for some rows: how often the clone was seen (once, few, many), or a class if it is expanded.

size: .
V: TRBV5-1
D: .
J: TRBJ2-7
DNA: TGCGCCAGCGGGCCCGGGACTCCCGACTTGAGGGAGCAGTACTTC
CDR3: CASGPGTPDLREQYF

size: .
V: TRBV4-3
D: .
J: TRBJ2-3
DNA: TGCGCCAGCAGCCAAGATCGCAGGAGCACAGATACGCAGTATTTT
CDR3: CASSQDRRSTDTQYF

size: .
V: TRBV5-1
D: TRBD1
J: TRBJ2-2
DNA: TGCGCCAGCAGCTTGGTAGGGGGCGGCGGGGAGCTGTTTTTT
CDR3: CASSLVGGGGELFF

size: few
V: TRBV19
D: .
J: TRBJ1-1
DNA: TGTGCCAGTAGTCCCAGGGAAGGCACTGAAGCTTTCTTT
CDR3: CASSPREGTEAFF

size: .
V: TRBV5-1
D: TRBD1
J: TRBJ1-3
DNA: TGCGCCAGCAGCTGGGACAGGGCTTCTGGAAACACCATATATTTT
CDR3: CASSWDRASGNTIYF

size: .
V: TRBV9
D: TRBD1
J: TRBJ2-1
DNA: TGTGCCAGCAGCGCCGGGACAGGGTTAAATGAGCAGTTCTTC
CDR3: CASSAGTGLNEQFF

size: .
V: TRBV25-1
D: .
J: TRBJ1-4
DNA: TGTGCCAGCAGTTTTGACACGGAAAAACTGTTTTTT
CDR3: CASSFDTEKLFF

size: once
V: TRBV7-9
D: .
J: TRBJ1-5
DNA: TGTGCCAGCAGCTTACCCGGGGATAGAAATCAGCCCCAGCATTTT
CDR3: CASSLPGDRNQPQHF

size: .
V: TRBV5-5
D: TRBD1
J: TRBJ2-3
DNA: TGTGCCAGCAGGTACGACAGGGGGATGATTCGAACAGATACGCAGTATTTT
CDR3: CASRYDRGMIRTDTQYF

size: .
V: TRBV5-1
D: TRBD1
J: TRBJ2-5
DNA: TGCGCCAGCACTCTACAGGGACAGGGGCTGGAGACCCAGTACTTC
CDR3: CASTLQGQGLETQYF

size: .
V: TRBV2
D: .
J: TRBJ2-4
DNA: TGTGCCAGCAGTGATGGGGGCCCAAGGGAGAACTTC
CDR3: CASSDGGPRENF

size: .
V: TRBV9
D: TRBD1
J: TRBJ1-5
DNA: TGTGCCAGCAGCGTAGAGGGACAGGGTAATCAGCCCCAGCATTTT
CDR3: CASSVEGQGNQPQHF

size: .
V: TRBV5-1
D: TRBD1
J: TRBJ2-5
DNA: TGCGCCAGCAGCTTGGGGGACAGGGACCTTCAAGAGACCCAGTACTTC
CDR3: CASSLGDRDLQETQYF

size: .
V: TRBV7-2
D: TRBD2
J: TRBJ2-3
DNA: TGTGCCAGCAGCGCGCGCCTAGCGGGAGCCACAGATACGCAGTATTTT
CDR3: CASSARLAGATDTQYF

size: .
V: TRBV7-8
D: .
J: TRBJ1-5
DNA: TGTGCCAGCAGCCCCGGGGAGGGGCGGAGGGCTCAGCCCCAGCATTTT
CDR3: CASSPGEGRRAQPQHF

size: .
V: TRBV2
D: .
J: TRBJ2-3
DNA: TGTGCCAGCAGCGGGGAGTCGACAGATACGCAGTATTTT
CDR3: CASSGESTDTQYF

size: .
V: TRBV4-1
D: .
J: TRBJ2-3
DNA: TGCGCCAGCAGCCCCACGATATCGGGACATTTCTTTACCCTTCAGCCAGATACGCAGTATTTT
CDR3: CASSPTISGHFFTLQPDTQYF

size: .
V: TRBV4-1
D: TRBD2
J: TRBJ2-1
DNA: TGCGCCAGCAGCCAGCTAACCGGGACTAGCGGGACCCCGTTAATATACAATGAGCAGTTCTTC
CDR3: CASSQLTGTSGTPLIYNEQFF

size: .
V: TRBV23-1
D: TRBD2
J: TRBJ2-5
DNA: TGCGCCAGCAAAGAGGATAATGGGACTAACCAAGAGACCCAGTACTTC
CDR3: CASKEDNGTNQETQYF

size: .
V: TRBV18
D: .
J: TRBJ2-5
DNA: TGTGCCAGCTCACCAAGGGGAAAGGAGACCCAGTACTTC
CDR3: CASSPRGKETQYF

size: .
V: TRBV7-9
D: .
J: TRBJ2-7
DNA: TGTGCCAGCAGCTCACAACTGGAGGGCCCTCCCCACGAGCAGTACTTC
CDR3: CASSSQLEGPPHEQYF

size: .
V: TRBV18
D: .
J: TRBJ2-7
DNA: TGTGCCAGCTCACCCTATGACGAGCAGTACTTC
CDR3: CASSPYDEQYF

size: .
V: TRBV7-9
D: .
J: TRBJ1-4
DNA: TGTGCCAGCAGCGCCCCGACTACTAATGAAAAACTGTTTTTT
CDR3: CASSAPTTNEKLFF

size: once
V: TRBV6-6
D: TRBD2
J: TRBJ2-2
DNA: TGTGCCAGCAGTTACTTGCGGGGGGCCCCCGGGGAGCTGTTTTTT
CDR3: CASSYLRGAPGELFF

size: once
V: TRBV4-1
D: .
J: TRBJ2-3
DNA: TGCGCCAGCAGCCAAGGGAGACAGGGCACAGATACGCAGTATTTT
CDR3: CASSQGRQGTDTQYF

size: .
V: TRBV20-1
D: .
J: TRBJ1-2
DNA: TGCAGTGCTGACAGCTATGGCTACACCTTC
CDR3: CSADSYGYTF

size: .
V: TRBV29-1
D: .
J: TRBJ2-7
DNA: TGCAGCGTGCGTACCGGGGTCGAGCAGTACTTC
CDR3: CSVRTGVEQYF

size: .
V: TRBV18
D: .
J: TRBJ2-2
DNA: TGTGCCAGCTCCACAGACACCGGGGAGCTGTTTTTT
CDR3: CASSTDTGELFF

size: .
V: TRBV18
D: .
J: TRBJ1-1
DNA: TGTGCCAGCTCACCGACGGGGTACACTGAAGCTTTCTTT
CDR3: CASSPTGYTEAFF

size: once
V: TRBV9
D: .
J: TRBJ1-1
DNA: TGTGCCAGCAGCATCGACAGAATGAACACTGAAGCTTTCTTT
CDR3: CASSIDRMNTEAFF

size: .
V: TRBV4-1
D: .
J: TRBJ2-1
DNA: TGCGCCAGCAGCCATGGGCTAGCCCTGGGGAATGAGCAGTTCTTC
CDR3: CASSHGLALGNEQFF

size: .
V: TRBV11-2
D: TRBD1
J: TRBJ2-7
DNA: TGTGCCAGCAGCTTAGCTCGGGACAGGGGCCCACGGGAGCAGTACTTC
CDR3: CASSLARDRGPREQYF

size: .
V: TRBV27
D: TRBD2
J: TRBJ2-7
DNA: TGTGCCAGCAGTTTAGGGTCTAGCGGAGCCTACGAGCAGTACTTC
CDR3: CASSLGSSGAYEQYF

size: .
V: TRBV4-3
D: TRBD2
J: TRBJ2-2
DNA: TGCGCCAGCAGCCAAGATGGGCGGGGGACTTACACCGGGGAGCTGTTTTTT
CDR3: CASSQDGRGTYTGELFF

size: .
V: TRBV18
D: TRBD2
J: TRBJ2-1
DNA: TGTGCCAGCTCACCACTCTCTAGCGGGAGGTCCTACAATGAGCAGTTCTTC
CDR3: CASSPLSSGRSYNEQFF

size: .
V: TRBV21-1
D: .
J: TRBJ2-3
DNA: TGTGCCAGCAGCAATCTGAGCAAGAACACAGATACGCAGTATTTT
CDR3: CASSNLSKNTDTQYF

size: .
V: TRBV9
D: TRBD1
J: TRBJ1-1
DNA: TGTGCCAGCAGCGTCGCCGACAGGGTGAACACTGAAGCTTTCTTT
CDR3: CASSVADRVNTEAFF

size: .
V: TRBV7-2
D: TRBD2
J: TRBJ2-7
DNA: TGTGCCAGCAGCTTAGCGATGGCGGGAGCCTCCTACGAGCAGTACTTC
CDR3: CASSLAMAGASYEQYF

size: .
V: TRBV6-5
D: .
J: TRBJ1-2
DNA: TGTGCCAGCACCGAGGCCTATAACTATGGCTACACCTTC
CDR3: CASTEAYNYGYTF

size: .
V: TRBV2
D: .
J: TRBJ1-1
DNA: TGTGCCAGCAGTGAAGCGCGGGGTAGGAACACTGAAGCTTTCTTT
CDR3: CASSEARGRNTEAFF

size: .
V: TRBV28
D: TRBD1
J: TRBJ1-2
DNA: TGTGCGGCAGGGGGGACAGGGGGCTGGGAAAATGGCTACACCTTC
CDR3: CAAGGTGGWENGYTF

size: once
V: TRBV25-1
D: .
J: TRBJ1-2
DNA: TGTGCCAGCAGTGAAGGGCCCGGCTATGGCTACACCTTC
CDR3: CASSEGPGYGYTF

size: once
V: TRBV5-6
D: TRBD1
J: TRBJ2-5
DNA: TGTGCCAGCAGCACCTACGACAGGGTTAGAGAGACCCAGTACTTC
CDR3: CASSTYDRVRETQYF

size: .
V: TRBV5-6
D: TRBD2
J: TRBJ2-7
DNA: TGTGCCAGCAGCTCGGGGAAGCGGGAGTTTACCTACGAGCAGTACTTC
CDR3: CASSSGKREFTYEQYF

size: .
V: TRBV6-6
D: .
J: TRBJ2-1
DNA: TGTGCCAGCAGTTACTCGTCTATCCGGGAATGGGATGAGCAGTTCTTC
CDR3: CASSYSSIREWDEQFF

size: .
V: TRBV10-2
D: TRBD2
J: TRBJ2-1
DNA: TGCGCCAGCGCGTTAGCGGGAAACAATGAGCAGTTCTTC
CDR3: CASALAGNNEQFF

size: .
V: TRBV5-1
D: TRBD1
J: TRBJ1-4
DNA: TGCGCCAGCACGGGACAGAGTAATGAAAAACTGTTTTTT
CDR3: CASTGQSNEKLFF

size: .
V: TRBV4-3
D: .
J: TRBJ2-2
DNA: TGCGCCAGCAGTTTAGAAGTCACCGGGGAGCTGTTTTTT
CDR3: CASSLEVTGELFF

size: .
V: TRBV29-1
D: TRBD2
J: TRBJ2-5
DNA: TGCAGCGTTGGTCGGCGGGGGGCGTTTAGAGAGACCCAGTACTTC
CDR3: CSVGRRGAFRETQYF

size: .
V: TRBV25-1
D: .
J: TRBJ1-6
DNA: TGTGCCAGCAGTGGGGGAGGCAGGAAGGTGAACTCACCCCTCCACTTT
CDR3: CASSGGGRKVNSPLHF

size: .
V: TRBV7-9
D: .
J: TRBJ2-2
DNA: TGTGCCAGCAGCTTAGAGAGGGCGCACACCGGGGAGCTGTTTTTT
CDR3: CASSLERAHTGELFF

size: once
V: TRBV27
D: .
J: TRBJ2-5
DNA: TGTGCCAGCAGTTTAGGGGGCGGGGAGACCCAGTACTTC
CDR3: CASSLGGGETQYF

size: .
V: TRBV7-2
D: .
J: TRBJ1-5
DNA: TGTGCCAGCAGCTTCGGAGGGGCTCCTCAGCCCCAGCATTTT
CDR3: CASSFGGAPQPQHF